Given below is one T cell receptor beta chain in context. Its antigen is not identified. TCRdb re-analysed the 5' RACE reads in MiXCR, keeping a single row per CDR3 protein. The table lists under 150,000 distinct CDR3 sequences, 12% of them singletons. This sample's time point: blood at routine non-recurrence follow-up after resection. Unsorted whole RNA samples from tumor, nontumor lung or frozen PBMC were sequenced. This entry comes from a study of spatial heterogeneity in lung cancer. Whole-study findings and limits: TCRs found ubiquitously expanded in tumor appeared in blood more at resection than at follow-up.

Trimming removed 5 bases from V and 0 bases from J, with 17 bases in between. The CDR3 contains 16 residues. Germline CDR1 and CDR2: SGHAT and FQNNGV. The clonotype was recovered from a male donor with early-stage non-small cell lung cancer. The sample was PBMCs, taken at follow-up. V usage is TRBV11-2 and J usage is TRBJ2-7; D is uncertain. The CDR3 here is CASSPSLGLSSYEQYF. DNA of the CDR3: TGTGCCAGCAGCCCCTCATTAGGGTTGAGCTCCTACGAGCAGTACTTC.